A single sample gave rise to the 7 T cell receptor beta chains below, sequenced in a study of blood T cells in healthy people across ages. Through a sample-barcoded 5' primer and a J-beta primer mix, a second PCR was run for 7 to 11 cycles. TCRdb re-called the 5' RACE reads with MiXCR, one entry per CDR3 protein. This repertoire shows fewer than 2,000,000 distinct CDR3 sequences, 30% to 35% found once; its top ten account for over 9%. Sequenced input: blood. These receptors were taken from a young woman in good health.

This clonotype was counted between two and nine times. The chain links TRBV5-1 to TRBJ2-7, with D unresolved. Trimming cost V 0 bases and J 3 bases, with 13 bases left between them. The length of the CDR3 is 15 residues. Germline V gene data show CDR1 as SGHRS and CDR2 as YFSETQ. Here the CDR3 reads CASSLEANPLYEQYF. CDR3 nucleotides: TGCGCCAGCAGCTTGGAAGCAAACCCCCTCTACGAGCAGTACTTC.

This clonotype turned up a few times. This chain joins TRBV7-9 and TRBJ1-2; a weak D match, TRBD1 (5 bases). The CDR3 sequence is 15 residues long. V gave up 1 base and J gave up 4 bases, with 13 bases separating them. Germline lookup yields CDR1 SEHNR and CDR2 FQNEAQ (reference sequence). In nucleotides, the CDR3 is TGTGCCAGCAGCTTAGGCGACAGCAAAACCTATGGCTACACCTTC. This gives the protein CASSLGDSKTYGYTF.

A few counts support this clonotype. J is TRBJ2-7 and V is TRBV5-1, with D tentatively TRBD2 (5 bases). V was clipped by 4 bases and J by 3 bases, with 14 bases between them. This CDR3 comprises 14 residues. Germline loops: CDR1 SGHRS, CDR2 YFSETQ. In nucleotides, the CDR3 is TGCGCCAGCAGCCTCAATACCCGGGGCTACGAGCAGTACTTC. It yields the protein CASSLNTRGYEQYF.

The chain uses TRBV20-1 and TRBJ1-5; TRBD1 is a possible D gene (5 bases). The CDR3 extends over 16 amino acids. V shed 6 bases and J shed 0 bases, with 18 bases lying between them. From germline, CDR1 is DFQATT and CDR2 SNEGSKA (reference sequence). The DNA for the CDR3 is TGCAGTGCCGGATCCGGACACCGATATAGCAATCAGCCCCAGCATTTT. Amino acids: CSAGSGHRYSNQPQHF.

This chain joins TRBV13 and TRBJ2-2; TRBD2 might be the D (5 bases). The V gene lost 4 bases and the J gene lost 7 bases, with 13 bases spanning the gap. Germline V gene sequence: CDR1 PRHDT, CDR2 FYEKMQ (reference sequence). The CDR3 is 14 residues long. Here the CDR3 reads CASSSRDRFGELFF. The CDR3, as DNA: TGTGCCAGCAGCTCCCGGGATCGCTTCGGGGAGCTGTTTTTT.

On this clonotype itself: An end of the junction differs from the germline gene, which may be a read error. The rearrangement joins TRBV7-2 to TRBJ1-2; D unclear. CDR1 is SGHTA and CDR2 is FQGNSA in the germline V gene. CDR3 length: 14 amino acids. The CDR3 region has the DNA TGTGCCGGCAGCCGGCGGGCGGCTAACTATGGCTACACCTTC. This encodes CAGSRRAANYGYTF.

The chain links TRBV9 to TRBJ2-2; the D call may be TRBD1 or TRBD2 (6 bases each). The CDR3 length is 14 residues. The germline V gene has CDR1 SGDLS and CDR2 YYNGEE. Deletions cut 1 base from V and 6 bases from J, with 10 bases between. CDR3: CASSVSGEAGELFF. The CDR3 bases are TGTGCCAGCAGCGTATCAGGGGAGGCCGGGGAGCTGTTTTTT. Using reference TRBV9 and TRBJ2-2 for the parts outside the CDR3, the full variable domain is DSGVTQTPKHLITATGQRVTLRCSPRSGDLSVYWYQQSLDQGLQFLIQYYNGEERAKGNILERFSAQQFPDLHSELNLSSLELGDSALYFCASSVSGEAGELFFGEGSRLTVL.